The 29 T cell receptor beta chains reported below all come from one sample, sequenced in a study of cytomegalovirus exposure and HLA in healthy donors. Profiling relied on immunoSEQ multiplex PCR, and the TCRdb table lists in-frame clones only, not all of them. The profile covers about 50,000 clones, with around 93% appearing a single time and 1.5% to 2% taken by the ten largest. Input material: PBMCs. The receptors here all came from a woman between 18 and 29 years old in good health and CMV-seropositive.

V and J are TRBV29-1 and TRBJ2-5; 7 bases line up with TRBD2. The J segment lost 8 bases and the V segment lost 5 bases, leaving 14 bases of the junction unmatched. The CDR3 has 14 amino acids. The V gene's germline CDR1 is SQVTM and CDR2 ANQGSEA. CDR3 DNA sequence: TGCAGCGTTACAGTGGGGGTGGGAGCGGGAACCCAGTACTTC. It codes for CSVTVGVGAGTQYF.

The gene calls are TRBV5-1 and TRBJ2-5; D gene uncertain. The CDR3 loop spans 14 amino acids. The germline V gene encodes CDR1 SGHRS and CDR2 YFSETQ. The V end was cut by 4 bases, the J end by 0 bases, with 10 bases between. The CDR3 here is CASSQQRDQETQYF. DNA of the CDR3: TGCGCCAGCAGCCAGCAGCGAGACCAAGAGACCCAGTACTTC.

This chain connects TRBV27 to TRBJ2-5, with 9 bases matching TRBD1. Germline values: CDR1 MNHEY, CDR2 SMNVEV (reference sequence). J gave up 4 bases and V 5 bases, and 8 bases lay outside the gene matches. The CDR3 runs to 15 residues. The CDR3, as DNA: TGTGCCAGCAGTCCTGGACAGGGGAGGCGAGAGACCCAGTACTTC. Translated, it gives CASSPGQGRRETQYF.

The chain has TRBV12-5 and TRBJ2-2, with TRBD1 identical over 8 bases. J lost 1 base, V lost 2 bases, and 9 bases had no gene match. The CDR3 is 18 residues long. Per germline, CDR1 LGHNT and CDR2 FRNRAP. This CDR3 reads CASGLRAAGTGNTGELFF. CDR3 coding DNA: TGTGCTAGTGGTTTGAGGGCGGCCGGGACAGGGAACACCGGGGAGCTGTTTTTT.

The rearrangement joins TRBV6-5 to TRBJ1-6; D gene ambiguous. Looked up from germline, CDR1 is MNHEY and CDR2 is SVGAGI. The CDR3 extends over 15 amino acids. Trimming cost V 4 bases and J 0 bases, with 7 bases left between them. DNA for the CDR3: TGTGCCAGCAGTTTCGGAGGCTCCTATAATTCACCCCTCCACTTT. Protein sequence: CASSFGGSYNSPLHF.

This clone was observed a few times. The rearrangement uses TRBV7-9 and TRBJ1-4; TRBD1 aligns across 7 bases. V was clipped by 1 base and J by 7 bases; unmatched bases: 6. Germline CDR1 SEHNR, CDR2 FQNEAQ (reference sequence). This CDR3 is built from 15 residues. The CDR3 DNA reads as TGTGCCAGCAGCTTAGGCACAGGGGAAGGTGAAAAACTGTTTTTT. Encoded protein: CASSLGTGEGEKLFF.

The CDR3 region is CASSLSPGSNSPLHF. CDR3 DNA: TGTGCCAGCAGCTTATCACCGGGGTCAAATTCACCCCTCCACTTT. The gene calls are TRBV7-3 and TRBJ1-6; D not certain. This CDR3 region has 15 residues. Trimming took 2 bases from V and 7 from J, leaving 12 bases between them. Germline-derived CDR1 and CDR2 are SGHTA and FQGTGA.

The chain's CDR3 is CAIDSATNEKLFF. CDR3 coding DNA: TGTGCCATCGACTCCGCAACTAATGAAAAACTGTTTTTT. The chain links TRBV7-9 to TRBJ1-4, with D unresolved. In germline, CDR1 is SEHNR, CDR2 FQNEAQ (reference sequence). The CDR3 covers 13 residues. Between the trimmed V and J ends, which lost 10 bases and 0 bases, there was a span of 9 bases.

The chain couples TRBV5-1 to TRBJ2-7; 11 bases are shared with TRBD1. This CDR3 spans 16 amino acids. Germline loops: CDR1 SGHRS, CDR2 YFSETQ. The V segment lost 0 bases and the J segment 5 bases; nucleotides outside the gene matches: 7. The CDR3 here is CASSLVVGQGADEQYF. The CDR3, as DNA: TGCGCCAGCAGCTTGGTAGTTGGACAGGGGGCTGACGAGCAGTACTTC.

There are a few counts of this clone. The V and J genes are TRBV7-9 and TRBJ2-7, with D possibly TRBD1 on 7 matching bases. This CDR3 region has 14 residues. CDR1 is SEHNR, CDR2 FQNEAQ, per germline (reference sequence). Trimming left V 6 bases short and J 0 bases short, with 12 bases between. In DNA, the CDR3 is TGTGCCAGCAGTCACAGGGGACTCTCCTACGAGCAGTACTTC. This codes for CASSHRGLSYEQYF.

V usage is TRBV4-1 and J usage is TRBJ1-1, with 9 nucleotides matching TRBD1. Trimming took 1 base from V and 4 from J; bases not matched to a gene: 13. This CDR3 is 18 amino acids long. Germline V CDR1 and CDR2: MGHRA, YSYEKL. The DNA of the CDR3 is TGCGCCAGCAGCCAAGGCTTATCCGGGACAGGGCGAGGCACTGAAGCTTTCTTT. This encodes CASSQGLSGTGRGTEAFF.

The chain employs TRBV4-1 and TRBJ1-2; maybe TRBD1 (5 bases). Germline-derived CDR1 and CDR2 are MGHRA and YSYEKL. Trimming removed 0 bases at V and 8 bases at J, with 10 bases between. This CDR3 comprises 13 residues. The chain's CDR3 is CASSQDRRAGYTF. Here the CDR3 DNA reads TGCGCCAGCAGCCAAGATCGCAGGGCCGGCTACACCTTC.

This chain connects TRBV4-1 to TRBJ2-4, with 7 nucleotides matching TRBD1. The CDR3 contains 19 residues. The V gene's germline CDR1 is MGHRA and CDR2 YSYEKL. Germline trimming cut 1 base from V and 3 bases from J; bases unmatched to any gene: 15. CDR3 in amino acids: CASSQVALRDSKHKNIQYF. The CDR3 nucleotides read TGCGCCAGCAGCCAAGTGGCTCTCAGGGACAGCAAGCACAAAAACATTCAGTACTTC.

This clone came up once. The chain has TRBV7-9 and TRBJ2-7; D is unclear. CDR1 is SEHNR, CDR2 FQNEAQ, per germline (reference sequence). Trimming took off 5 bases at V and 3 bases at J, with 8 bases between the two ends. This CDR3 has 12 residues. CDR3 protein: CASSPTHYEQYF. The DNA for the CDR3 is TGTGCCAGCAGCCCTACCCACTACGAGCAGTACTTC.

V is TRBV27 and J is TRBJ1-1; unclear D gene. The germline V gene encodes CDR1 MNHEY and CDR2 SMNVEV (reference sequence). The germline V and J ends were trimmed by 4 bases and 4 bases, with 4 bases remaining between them. This CDR3 has 11 residues. DNA of the CDR3: TGTGCCAGCAGTTCCAGCACTGAAGCTTTCTTT. As protein: CASSSSTEAFF.

The chain employs TRBV30 and TRBJ2-5; 8 bases line up with TRBD1. The CDR3 runs to 15 residues. The germline V gene encodes CDR1 GTSNPN and CDR2 SVGIG (reference sequence). V lost 1 base to trimming and J lost 3 bases; unmatched junction nucleotides: 7. CDR3 in DNA: TGTGCCTGGAGTGCGTTGGGACAGGAGGAAGAGACCCAGTACTTC. Translation: CAWSALGQEEETQYF. Looking up the rest from reference TRBV30 and TRBJ2-5 gives the full variable domain: SQTIHQWPATLVQPVGSPLSLECTVEGTSNPNLYWYRQAAGRGLQLLFYSVGIGQISSEVPQNLSASRPQDRQFILSSKKLLLSDSGFYLCAWSALGQEEETQYFGPGTRLLVL.

The chain has TRBV28 and TRBJ2-7; TRBD1 aligns across 8 bases. V gave up 3 bases and J gave up 3 bases; unmatched junction bases: 10. Germline-derived CDR1 and CDR2 are MDHEN and SYDVKM. This CDR3 comprises 16 residues. Written as DNA, the CDR3 is TGTGCCAGCAGTTTTATGACAGGGGCGAGCGGCTACGAGCAGTACTTC. Its translation is CASSFMTGASGYEQYF.

The gene calls are TRBV27 and TRBJ1-2; D is unresolved. V gave up 3 bases and J gave up 4 bases, with 9 bases separating them. The CDR3 has 13 amino acids. Looked up from germline, CDR1 is MNHEY and CDR2 is SMNVEV (reference sequence). Here the CDR3 reads CASSFNTAYGYTF. CDR3 sequence (DNA): TGTGCCAGCAGTTTCAACACAGCCTATGGCTACACCTTC.

The V and J genes are TRBV25-1 and TRBJ1-1; 9 bases align to TRBD1. The CDR3 totals 18 residues. Per the germline V gene, CDR1 is MGHDK and CDR2 is SYGVNS. Germline trimming cut 4 bases from V and 0 bases from J; bases unmatched to any gene: 12. The CDR3 DNA is TGTGCCAGCAGTGTTAACAGGGGGCCGGGGGGACTGAACACTGAAGCTTTCTTT. Translating gives CASSVNRGPGGLNTEAFF.

The chain joins TRBV18 to TRBJ1-1; D remains unclear. Trimming cost V 4 bases and J 5 bases, with 11 bases left between them. CDR1 and CDR2 (germline): KGHSH, LQKENI. This CDR3 spans 13 amino acids. The CDR3 bases are TGTGCCAGCTCACTATCTGAGGTTACTGAAGCTTTCTTT. The encoded protein is CASSLSEVTEAFF.

The rearrangement joins TRBV14 to TRBJ2-3; a weak D match, TRBD2 (5 bases). There are 16 residues in the CDR3. Trimming pared 1 base from V and 2 bases from J, leaving 13 bases between. Germline CDR1 and CDR2: SGHDN and FVKESK. The CDR3: CASSQGLSGLTDTQYF. In DNA, the CDR3 is TGTGCCAGCAGCCAAGGACTAAGCGGCCTCACAGATACGCAGTATTTT.

The chain couples TRBV19 to TRBJ1-1, with D tentatively TRBD1 (6 bases). CDR1 LNHDA and CDR2 SQIVND come from the germline V gene (reference sequence). V was clipped by 6 bases and J by 1 base, with 9 bases between them. This CDR3 comprises 13 residues. Here the CDR3 reads CASSHRENTEAFF. CDR3 nucleotides: TGTGCCAGTAGCCACAGGGAGAACACTGAAGCTTTCTTT.

The CDR3 DNA sequence: TGCGCCAGCAGCCAAGATCGGTTGGCGGGTACAGATACGCAGTATTTT. Its protein is CASSQDRLAGTDTQYF. The chain links TRBV4-1 to TRBJ2-3, with D possibly TRBD2 on 5 matching bases. The CDR3 consists of 16 residues. Germline lookup yields CDR1 MGHRA and CDR2 YSYEKL. Trimming cost V 0 bases and J 3 bases, with 13 bases left between them.

The rearrangement uses TRBV7-3 and TRBJ1-2; perhaps TRBD1 as D (6 bases). Germline V CDR1 and CDR2: SGHTA, FQGTGA. The CDR3 is 13 amino acids. The V gene lost 2 bases and the J gene lost 13 bases, with 17 bases spanning the gap. Here the CDR3 DNA reads TGTGCCAGCAGCTTACTTCCGGGGGGCGCGGGCACCTTC. This translates into CASSLLPGGAGTF.

The gene calls are TRBV2 and TRBJ2-7; 10 positions match TRBD1. Trimming at V came to 3 bases and at J to 7 bases, leaving 9 bases not matched to a gene. The length of the CDR3 is 15 residues. Looked up from germline, CDR1 is SNHLY and CDR2 is FYNNEI. CDR3 sequence reads: CASSDIGTGVEEQYF. CDR3 nucleotide sequence: TGTGCCAGCAGTGATATAGGGACAGGGGTGGAGGAGCAGTACTTC. The full variable domain, completed using reference TRBV2 and TRBJ2-7, is EPEVTQTPSHQVTQMGQEVILRCVPISNHLYFYWYRQILGQKVEFLVSFYNNEISEKSEIFDDQFSVERPDGSNFTLKIRSTKLEDSAMYFCASSDIGTGVEEQYFGPGTRLTVT.

This rearrangement joins TRBV2 to TRBJ1-4; a possible D gene is TRBD1 (6 bases). CDR3 size: 14 residues. V gave up 6 bases and J gave up 5 bases, with 13 bases separating them. Germline loops: CDR1 SNHLY, CDR2 FYNNEI. CDR3 DNA sequence: TGTGCCAGCAGAGAGAGGACAGTGAATGAAAAACTGTTTTTT. It is translated as CASRERTVNEKLFF. The full variable domain, with the rest looked up from reference TRBV2 and TRBJ1-4, is EPEVTQTPSHQVTQMGQEVILRCVPISNHLYFYWYRQILGQKVEFLVSFYNNEISEKSEIFDDQFSVERPDGSNFTLKIRSTKLEDSAMYFCASRERTVNEKLFFGSGTQLSVL.

In the case of this clone: The same CDR3 can be traced to other DNA sequences in this sample. This rearrangement joins TRBV7-2 to TRBJ1-2; D remains ambiguous. V was cut by 4 bases and J by 1 base, with 7 bases left in between. The CDR3 consists of 13 residues. Germline CDR1 is SGHTA and CDR2 is FQGNSA. The CDR3 loop reads CASSSQLNYGYTF. CDR3 DNA: TGTGCCAGCAGCTCACAGCTTAACTATGGCTACACCTTC.

V usage is TRBV9 and J usage is TRBJ2-6; 9 positions agree with TRBD1. This CDR3 is built from 14 residues. Germline CDR1 SGDLS, CDR2 YYNGEE. The V and J ends lost 4 bases and 12 bases, in that order; junction bases with no gene match: 8. The CDR3 here is CASSLGQGTAVLTF. The CDR3 DNA follows: TGTGCCAGCAGCCTGGGACAGGGAACGGCCGTCCTGACTTTC. Together with reference TRBV9 and TRBJ2-6, the CDR3 gives the full variable domain: DSGVTQTPKHLITATGQRVTLRCSPRSGDLSVYWYQQSLDQGLQFLIQYYNGEERAKGNILERFSAQQFPDLHSELNLSSLELGDSALYFCASSLGQGTAVLTFGAGSRLTVL.

The V and J genes are TRBV5-8 and TRBJ1-5; D is undetermined. CDR3 length: 17 residues. CDR1 and CDR2 from the germline V gene are SGHTS and YDEGEE. Trimming cost V 0 bases and J 4 bases, with 17 bases left between them. CDR3 bases: TGTGCCAGCAGCTTGGAACGCGGTGGCGGTGGAAATCAGCCCCAGCATTTT. Protein product: CASSLERGGGGNQPQHF.